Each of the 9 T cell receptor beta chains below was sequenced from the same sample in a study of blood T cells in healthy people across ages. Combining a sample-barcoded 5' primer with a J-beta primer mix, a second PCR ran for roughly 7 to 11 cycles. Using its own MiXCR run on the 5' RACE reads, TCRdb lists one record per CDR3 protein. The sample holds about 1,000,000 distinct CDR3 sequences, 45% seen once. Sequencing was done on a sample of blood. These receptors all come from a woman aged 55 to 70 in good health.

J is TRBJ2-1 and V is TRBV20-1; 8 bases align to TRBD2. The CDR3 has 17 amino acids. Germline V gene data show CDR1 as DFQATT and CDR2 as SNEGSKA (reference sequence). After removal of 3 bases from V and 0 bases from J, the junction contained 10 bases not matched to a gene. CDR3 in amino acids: CSARGPTSGHSYNEQFF. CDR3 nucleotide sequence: TGCAGTGCTAGGGGGCCAACTAGCGGTCACTCCTACAATGAGCAGTTCTTC.

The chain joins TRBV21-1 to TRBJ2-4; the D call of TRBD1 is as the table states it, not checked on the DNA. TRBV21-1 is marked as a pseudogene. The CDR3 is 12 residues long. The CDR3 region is CAGRGAKNIQYF. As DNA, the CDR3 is TGTGCCGGAAGGGGGGCCAAAAACATTCAGTACTTC.

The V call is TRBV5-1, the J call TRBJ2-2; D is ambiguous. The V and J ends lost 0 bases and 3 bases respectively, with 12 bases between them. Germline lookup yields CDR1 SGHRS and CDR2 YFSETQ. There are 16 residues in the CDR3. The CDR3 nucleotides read TGCGCCAGCAGCTTGGTAGTCGGAAGTGACACCGGGGAGCTGTTTTTT. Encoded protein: CASSLVVGSDTGELFF.

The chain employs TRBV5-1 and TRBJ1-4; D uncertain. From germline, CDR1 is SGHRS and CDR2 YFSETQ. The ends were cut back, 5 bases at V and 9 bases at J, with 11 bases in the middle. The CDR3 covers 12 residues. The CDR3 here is CASSPTGKKLFF. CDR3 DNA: TGCGCCAGCAGTCCCACGGGGAAAAAACTGTTTTTT.

The CDR3 sequence: CASSPARFPDGLEQYF. The CDR3 region has the DNA TGCGCCAGCAGCCCCGCCCGATTCCCGGACGGGTTGGAGCAGTACTTC. The V call is TRBV4-1, the J call TRBJ2-7, with unresolved D. The germline V gene has CDR1 MGHRA and CDR2 YSYEKL. CDR3 size: 16 residues. V was clipped by 4 bases and J by 7 bases, with 23 bases between them.

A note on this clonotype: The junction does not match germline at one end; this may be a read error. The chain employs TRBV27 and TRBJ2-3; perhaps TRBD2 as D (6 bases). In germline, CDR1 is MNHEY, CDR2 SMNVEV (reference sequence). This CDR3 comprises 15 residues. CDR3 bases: TGTGCCACCAGTTTATTGGGGGGTAGCACAGATACGCAGTATTTT. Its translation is CATSLLGGSTDTQYF.

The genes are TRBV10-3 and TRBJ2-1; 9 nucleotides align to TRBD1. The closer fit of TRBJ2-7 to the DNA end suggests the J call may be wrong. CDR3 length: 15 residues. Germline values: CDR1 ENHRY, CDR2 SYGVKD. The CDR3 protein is CAISGGRGQGSEQYF. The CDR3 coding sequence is TGTGCCATCAGTGGGGGCCGGGGACAGGGAAGTGAGCAGTACTTC.

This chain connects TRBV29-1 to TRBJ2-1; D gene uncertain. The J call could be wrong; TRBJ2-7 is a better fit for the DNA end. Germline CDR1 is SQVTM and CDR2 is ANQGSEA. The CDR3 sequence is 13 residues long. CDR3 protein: CSVRSAVYNEQYF. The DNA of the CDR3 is TGCAGCGTCCGTTCCGCCGTTTACAATGAGCAGTACTTC.

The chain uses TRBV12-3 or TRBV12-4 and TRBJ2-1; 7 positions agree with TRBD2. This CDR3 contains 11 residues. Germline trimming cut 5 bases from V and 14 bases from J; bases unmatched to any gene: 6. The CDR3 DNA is TGTGCCAGCAGTCCGGGGGGAGTCGAGTTCTTC. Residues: CASSPGGVEFF.